The 18 T cell receptor beta chains reported below all come from one sample, sequenced in a study of cytomegalovirus exposure and HLA in healthy donors. PCR employed 60 Vbeta and 13 Jbeta primers. Produced via immunoSEQ multiplex PCR; TCRdb's table is partial and in-frame only. Found here are tens of thousands of clones; the top ten clones hold 4% to 5.5%. The sequenced material came from PBMCs. The receptors come from a man aged 25-45 years in good health and CMV-seropositive.

This rearrangement joins TRBV6-5 to TRBJ2-1, with 7 bases identical to TRBD2. The CDR3 contains 13 residues. Germline loops: CDR1 MNHEY, CDR2 SVGAGI. With 2 bases clipped from V and 8 bases from J, the junction kept 3 bases outside the gene matches. The CDR3 bases are TGTGCCAGCAGTTACGGACTAGTGGATGAGCAGTTCTTC. Protein product: CASSYGLVDEQFF.

V gene TRBV29-1 combines with J gene TRBJ2-5, with no clear D. Germline V CDR1 and CDR2: SQVTM, ANQGSEA. Trimming took 2 bases from V and 5 from J, leaving 6 bases between them. The CDR3 loop spans 11 amino acids. The CDR3 is CSVEFAETQYF. CDR3 sequence (DNA): TGCAGCGTTGAATTCGCGGAGACCCAGTACTTC.

The chain couples TRBV6-5 to TRBJ2-7; 7 nucleotides agree with TRBD1. Germline loops: CDR1 MNHEY, CDR2 SVGAGI. There are 15 residues in the CDR3. The junction had 8 bases not matched to a gene; V was cut back by 4 bases and J by 2 bases. CDR3 DNA sequence: TGTGCCAGCAGTTCCCCGACAGGGATCACCTACGAGCAGTACTTC. It translates to CASSSPTGITYEQYF.

V gene TRBV6-5 combines with J gene TRBJ2-3; 9 positions agree with TRBD1. CDR1 and CDR2 from the germline V gene are MNHEY and SVGAGI. CDR3 length equals 15 residues. Trimming took 7 bases from V and 6 from J; bases not matched to a gene: 11. The CDR3, as DNA: TGTGCCAGCACCGAAACCGGGACAGGGTCCGATACGCAGTATTTT. Translation gives CASTETGTGSDTQYF.

The V and J genes are TRBV5-1 and TRBJ2-3; unclear D gene. Looked up from germline, CDR1 is SGHRS and CDR2 is YFSETQ. The CDR3 contains 14 residues. Trimming cost V 2 bases and J 2 bases, with 9 bases left between them. CDR3 residues: CASSFGTATDTQYF. The CDR3 DNA follows: TGCGCCAGCAGCTTTGGTACAGCCACAGATACGCAGTATTTT.

The CDR3 sequence is CASQVGTGSYPTEAFF. As DNA, the CDR3 is TGCGCCAGCCAAGTAGGGACAGGCAGTTATCCCACTGAAGCTTTCTTT. This chain uses TRBV5-1 with TRBJ1-1; 8 bases align to TRBD1. CDR3 length equals 16 residues. Per the germline V gene, CDR1 is SGHRS and CDR2 is YFSETQ. V shed 7 bases, J shed 4 bases, and the junction held 15 bases outside the gene matches. Looking up the rest from reference TRBV5-1 and TRBJ1-1 gives the full variable domain: KAGVTQTPRYLIKTRGQQVTLSCSPISGHRSVSWYQQTPGQGLQFLFEYFSETQRNKGNFPGRFSGRQFSNSRSEMNVSTLELGDSALYLCASQVGTGSYPTEAFFGQGTRLTVV.

This chain links TRBV20-1 with TRBJ2-7; TRBD2 matches at 7 bases. This CDR3 has 11 residues. The germline gives CDR1 DFQATT, CDR2 SNEGSKA (reference sequence). With 6 bases clipped from V and 5 bases from J, the junction kept 4 bases outside the gene matches. CDR3 nucleotide sequence: TGCAGTGCCCGGGAGGACCACGAGCAGTACTTC. Its protein is CSAREDHEQYF.

The genes are TRBV5-3 and TRBJ2-5, with D unresolved. TRBV5-3 has ORF status, its function being uncertain. CDR3 length: 14 amino acids. The germline V and J ends were trimmed by 4 bases and 5 bases, with 15 bases remaining between them. For the CDR3, the DNA is TGTGCCAGAAGCCATAAAAGTATTCGGGAGACCCAGTACTTC. Its translation is CARSHKSIRETQYF.

This sequence joins TRBV18 and TRBJ1-3; tentatively, D is TRBD1 (5 bases). The V end lost 3 bases, the J end lost 9 bases, and 21 bases lay between the germline ends. Germline V gives CDR1 KGHSH, CDR2 LQKENI. CDR3 length equals 16 residues. CDR3 coding DNA: TGTGCCAGCTCACCCGGCCCTCCCAGGGATGAGCGCACCATATATTTT. Translating gives CASSPGPPRDERTIYF.

V is TRBV27 and J is TRBJ1-2, with D possibly matching TRBD1 (5 bases). The V and J ends lost 4 bases and 8 bases respectively, with 11 bases between them. The CDR3 consists of 12 residues. Germline V gene lookup returns CDR1 MNHEY and CDR2 SMNVEV (reference sequence). CDR3 nucleotides: TGTGCCAGCAGTTCGTCAGGGAAGGGCTACACCTTC. Protein: CASSSSGKGYTF.

As to this clone: An end of the junction does not agree with germline; a read error may underlie this. The chain uses TRBV13 and TRBJ2-1, with D possibly being TRBD2 (5 bases). The germline V gene encodes CDR1 PRHDT and CDR2 FYEKMQ (reference sequence). This CDR3 has 20 amino acids. CDR3 protein: CASSLVRGSGGAISDNEQFF. Written as DNA, the CDR3 is TGTGCCAGCAGCTTAGTCCGAGGGTCCGGCGGCGCAATCTCCGACAATGAGCAGTTCTTC.

The chain recombines TRBV7-9 with TRBJ2-7; D not resolved. Germline assignment: CDR1 SEHNR and CDR2 FQNEAQ (reference sequence). This CDR3 contains 14 residues. Trimming pared 5 bases from V and 0 bases from J, leaving 11 bases between. The CDR3 sequence is CASSRETRSYEQYF. In DNA form, the CDR3 reads TGTGCCAGCAGCCGAGAGACTCGCTCCTACGAGCAGTACTTC.

The chain recombines TRBV5-4 with TRBJ1-4; D is uncertain. The V gene lost 2 bases and the J gene lost 4 bases, with 18 bases spanning the gap. Germline values: CDR1 SGHNT, CDR2 YYREEE (reference sequence). The CDR3 runs to 17 residues. Here the CDR3 DNA reads TGTGCCAGCAGCTTATACCACGGAGGGAAAGTTAATGAAAAACTGTTTTTT. As protein: CASSLYHGGKVNEKLFF.

V gene TRBV6-5 combines with J gene TRBJ2-7; D might be TRBD1 (5 bases). V shed 0 bases and J shed 6 bases, with 12 bases lying between them. The CDR3 has 14 residues. CDR1 MNHEY and CDR2 SVGAGI come from the germline V gene. The CDR3 spells CASSYSSTAAEQYF. For the CDR3, the DNA is TGTGCCAGCAGTTACTCATCGACAGCCGCCGAGCAGTACTTC.

V usage is TRBV29-1 and J usage is TRBJ2-7; the D gene is possibly TRBD2 (6 bases). V lost 6 bases, J lost 1 base, and 13 bases lay in between. The germline V gene encodes CDR1 SQVTM and CDR2 ANQGSEA. The length of the CDR3 is 13 residues. The CDR3 DNA reads as TGCAGCGTAGTGGGCGGGGTATCCTACGAGCAGTACTTC. As protein: CSVVGGVSYEQYF.

This rearrangement joins TRBV29-1 to TRBJ1-2; TRBD1 agrees at 12 bases. The CDR3 consists of 16 residues. Trimming removed 7 bases from V and 0 bases from J; junction bases left unmatched: 9. Germline assignment: CDR1 SQVTM and CDR2 ANQGSEA. CDR3 in amino acids: CSGGDRGPLANYGYTF. DNA of the CDR3: TGCAGCGGGGGGGACAGGGGGCCTTTAGCTAACTATGGCTACACCTTC.

The chain is built from TRBV18 and TRBJ1-6, with D perhaps TRBD1 (5 bases). The germline V gene encodes CDR1 KGHSH and CDR2 LQKENI. Trimming removed 2 bases at V and 8 bases at J, with 10 bases between. CDR3 length equals 14 residues. CDR3 coding DNA: TGTGCCAGCTCACCATCAGGGTCTGATTCACCCCTCCACTTT. It translates to CASSPSGSDSPLHF.

The J gene is TRBJ2-2, the V gene TRBV7-9; 11 nucleotides align to TRBD2. Trimming removed 2 bases from V and 6 bases from J; junction bases left unmatched: 5. In germline, CDR1 is SEHNR, CDR2 FQNEAQ (reference sequence). The CDR3 consists of 16 residues. In nucleotides, the CDR3 is TGTGCCAGCAGCTTACTAGCGGGGGGTTTCCCCGGGGAGCTGTTTTTT. Amino acids: CASSLLAGGFPGELFF.